This T cell receptor (beta chain) is drawn from a study of identical twins. Study-level findings and limits: Out-of-frame alpha sequences shared between twins exhibited an excess of low generation probability. Cord blood's abundant beta clonotypes had fewer insertions, unlike memory repertoires.

The authors used template switching to add a universal primer site and gave cDNA unique molecular identifiers. TCRdb itself ran the 5' RACE reads through MiXCR, one entry per CDR3 protein. This sample has about 530,000 distinct CDR3 sequences, with approximately 14% found just once. Germline-derived CDR1 and CDR2 are SQVTM and ANQGSEA. The trim removed 2 bases at V and 3 bases at J, leaving 4 bases unmatched. The CDR3 is 14 amino acids. This clonotype was counted ten times or more. Its antigen is as yet unknown. This sample was shared with a second study, whose subject was yellow fever vaccine responses in identical twins.

The TCR was taken from a woman aged 18-30 years in good health. This sequence joins TRBV29-1 and TRBJ2-1; 7 bases fit TRBD2. The specimen was CD4+ T cells sorted from blood. The CDR3 sequence: CSVERRGGYNEQFF. The CDR3 DNA sequence: TGCAGCGTTGAAAGGCGCGGGGGCTACAATGAGCAGTTCTTC.